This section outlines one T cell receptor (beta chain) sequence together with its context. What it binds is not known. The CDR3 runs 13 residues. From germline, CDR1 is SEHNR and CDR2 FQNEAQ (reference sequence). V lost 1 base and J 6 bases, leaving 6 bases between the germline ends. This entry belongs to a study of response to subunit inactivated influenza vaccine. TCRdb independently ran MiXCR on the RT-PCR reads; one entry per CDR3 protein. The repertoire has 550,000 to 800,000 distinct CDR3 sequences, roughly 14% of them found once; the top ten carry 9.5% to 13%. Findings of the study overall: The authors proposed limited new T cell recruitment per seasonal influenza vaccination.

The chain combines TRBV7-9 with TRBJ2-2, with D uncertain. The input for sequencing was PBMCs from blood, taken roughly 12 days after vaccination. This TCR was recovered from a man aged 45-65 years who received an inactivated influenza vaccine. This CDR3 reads CASSLGFAGELFF. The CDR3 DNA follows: TGTGCCAGCAGCTTAGGATTCGCCGGGGAGCTGTTTTTT.